The clone carrying this T cell receptor beta chain was seen just once. The data are from a study of blood T cell repertoires in COVID-19. In the study overall: The study drew acute and convalescent COVID-19 samples from the United States, Italy and Spain. The cDNA or gDNA used as material had been derived from T cells, B-cell-depleted T cells, or PBMCs.

Per the original data handling: Estimation of nucleated cell counts relied on the amplification of reference gene primers. Clones were read by immunoSEQ multiplex PCR, and TCRdb kept only the in-frame ones, dropping some. That table gives V, J and clone size, and the DNA gave D and trimming. The sample lists under 150,000 clones; 85% to 90% were seen once. The sequenced material came from peripheral blood. This TCR was sampled from a woman aged 60-70 years with active COVID-19.

The CDR3 spells CASSLGGAQHF. The DNA for the CDR3 is TGTGCCAGCAGTTTGGGAGGGGCCCAGCATTTT. The chain couples TRBV12-3 or TRBV12-4 to TRBJ1-5; maybe TRBD1 (5 bases). The CDR3 runs 11 residues. V lost 3 bases to trimming and J lost 11 bases, with 8 bases between them.